Presented here are 16 T cell receptor beta chains from one specimen sequenced in a study of T-cell memory formation after mild COVID-19 (dated by TCRdb to the early 2020s). Library preparation employed 5' RACE. TCRdb lists the instrument as Illumina NovaSeq 6000. TCRdb passed the public sequencing reads through fastp at Q25 and MiXCR, retaining productive beta sequences. Entries are consolidated by CDR3 protein sequence, retaining the most common genes and DNA. The sample table records nearly 200,000 distinct CDR3 sequences; around 19% of these occur just once. Of the sample, 2.4% is held by the ten largest clones. Sequencing input: PBMCs or a T cell subset sorted from them (not recorded which). Receptor source: an adult woman who had mild COVID-19 (a few samples of this study predate the infection). The sample titles of this study are shuffled in the database, so cell type and time point are left out; the donor was told from shared clones.

Worth noting for this clonotype: This may be a read error: a much more frequent sequence differs by one nucleotide. This sequence joins TRBV6-2 or TRBV6-3 and TRBJ2-7; D is ambiguous. There are 11 residues in the CDR3. Germline V lookup: CDR1 MNHEY, CDR2 SVGEGT. The CDR3 nucleotides are TGTGCCAGCAGTTACTCCCACGAGCAGTACTTC. This sequence encodes CASSYSHEQYF.

This chain joins TRBV6-2 or TRBV6-3 and TRBJ2-2; D is possibly TRBD1 (5 bases). CDR1 and CDR2 (germline): MNHEY, SVGEGT. V lost 7 bases and J lost 6, with 18 bases in between. This CDR3 comprises 15 residues. The CDR3 here is CASIPVAGKAGELFF. DNA for the CDR3: TGTGCCAGCATACCCGTTGCAGGGAAAGCCGGGGAGCTGTTTTTT.

The V and J genes are TRBV7-2 and TRBJ2-3; 8 nucleotides align to TRBD1. The CDR3 has 16 residues. V lost 1 base, J lost 2 bases, and 5 bases stayed unmatched. Germline V lookup: CDR1 SGHTA, CDR2 FQGNSA. CDR3 in DNA: TGTGCCAGCAGCTTAGGTGACAGGGGCTACACAGATACGCAGTATTTT. Translation gives CASSLGDRGYTDTQYF.

The gene calls are TRBV6-5 and TRBJ1-5, with TRBD1 identical over 9 bases. V lost 6 bases to trimming and J lost 5 bases; unmatched junction nucleotides: 8. The CDR3 length is 15 residues. The germline V gene has CDR1 MNHEY and CDR2 SVGAGI. The CDR3 loop reads CASSTGQGGHQPQHF. The CDR3 region has the DNA TGTGCCAGCAGCACGGGACAGGGAGGGCATCAGCCCCAGCATTTT.

The V and J genes are TRBV5-5 and TRBJ1-3; TRBD1 is a possible D gene (6 bases). Germline values: CDR1 SGHKS, CDR2 YYEKEE (reference sequence). This CDR3 is built from 13 residues. V gave up 4 bases and J gave up 4 bases, with 9 bases separating them. The CDR3 DNA is TGTGCCAGCAGCGGAGACAGGGGAAACACCATATATTTT. Protein sequence: CASSGDRGNTIYF.

The rearrangement links TRBV19 to TRBJ1-2, with 7 nucleotides matching TRBD1. The V and J ends lost 8 bases and 1 base, in that order; junction bases with no gene match: 1. Germline assignment: CDR1 LNHDA and CDR2 SQIVND (reference sequence). CDR3 size: 12 residues. CDR3 in amino acids: CASRDSNYGYTF. The DNA of the CDR3 is TGTGCCAGTCGGGACAGTAACTATGGCTACACCTTC.

V is TRBV6-2 or TRBV6-3 and J is TRBJ1-1; perhaps TRBD1 as D (6 bases). CDR1 and CDR2 (germline): MNHEY, SVGEGT. The CDR3 has 15 residues. The V gene lost 8 bases and the J gene lost 5 bases, with 21 bases spanning the gap. The CDR3, as DNA: TGTGCCAGCCGGCGGAACACAGGGACAAGGACTGAAGCTTTCTTT. Protein product: CASRRNTGTRTEAFF.

This clonotype came up once. The chain recombines TRBV6-5 with TRBJ2-2; D perhaps matches TRBD1 (5 bases). The germline V gene has CDR1 MNHEY and CDR2 SVGAGI. Trimming cost V 0 bases and J 3 bases, with 26 bases left between them. The CDR3 runs 21 residues. The CDR3 DNA sequence: TGTGCCAGCAGTTACTCGACGACAGCGAACCTATTTTATGGGGACACCGGGGAGCTGTTTTTT. Protein product: CASSYSTTANLFYGDTGELFF.

This clonotype has a handful of counts. V gene TRBV3-1 combines with J gene TRBJ2-7; 7 nucleotides align to TRBD1. The germline V gene encodes CDR1 LGHDT and CDR2 YNNKEL (reference sequence). CDR3 size: 15 residues. V shed 2 bases and J 6 bases; nucleotides not matched to a gene: 10. DNA for the CDR3: TGTGCCAGCAGCCAATCAAGACAGGGAAGGCTCGAGCAGTACTTC. Its protein is CASSQSRQGRLEQYF.

The chain recombines TRBV3-1 with TRBJ1-2; D gene uncertain. The V end was cut by 0 bases, the J end by 8 bases, with 7 bases between. CDR3 size: 12 residues. The V gene's germline CDR1 is LGHDT and CDR2 YNNKEL (reference sequence). CDR3 coding DNA: TGTGCCAGCAGCCAAGATAGATGGGGCTACACCTTC. Amino acid sequence: CASSQDRWGYTF. The entire variable domain, with the rest obtained from reference TRBV3-1 and TRBJ1-2, is as follows: DTAVSQTPKYLVTQMGNDKSIKCEQNLGHDTMYWYKQDSKKFLKIMFSYNNKELIINETVPNRFSPKSPDKAHLNLHINSLELGDSAVYFCASSQDRWGYTFGSGTRLTVV.

This clonotype was picked up a small number of times. This chain links TRBV11-2 with TRBJ2-3, with D possibly TRBD2 on 6 matching bases. In germline, CDR1 is SGHAT, CDR2 FQNNGV. V dropped 4 bases and J dropped 2 bases, with 13 bases sitting between them. The length of the CDR3 is 15 residues. The CDR3 reads CASSYREYHTDTQYF. For the CDR3, the DNA is TGTGCCAGCAGCTACCGGGAGTACCACACAGATACGCAGTATTTT. Drawing the rest from reference TRBV11-2 and TRBJ2-3, the complete variable domain is EAGVAQSPRYKIIEKRQSVAFWCNPISGHATLYWYQQILGQGPKLLIQFQNNGVVDDSQLPKDRFSAERLKGVDSTLKIQPAKLEDSAVYLCASSYREYHTDTQYFGPGTRLTVL.

This clonotype has at least ten counts. The chain employs TRBV12-3 or TRBV12-4 and TRBJ2-7; possibly TRBD1 or TRBD2 for D (6 bases each). There are 15 residues in the CDR3. The V gene lost 1 base and the J gene lost 1 base, with 11 bases spanning the gap. CDR3 amino acids: CASSLEGGRSYEQYF. CDR3 DNA sequence: TGTGCCAGCAGTTTAGAAGGGGGGCGGTCCTACGAGCAGTACTTC.

The chain carries TRBV7-3 and TRBJ2-5; D is undetermined. The V gene lost 5 bases and the J gene lost 1 base, with 14 bases spanning the gap. The CDR3 is made up of 15 amino acids. CDR1 is SGHTA and CDR2 is FQGTGA in the germline V gene. CDR3 residues: CASSPSSGLQETQYF. CDR3 coding DNA: TGTGCCAGCAGCCCGAGCTCCGGCCTCCAAGAGACCCAGTACTTC.

Only a few counts were recorded for this clonotype. The chain has TRBV24-1 and TRBJ1-3, with D uncertain. Between the trimmed V and J ends, which lost 5 bases and 0 bases, there was a span of 4 bases. CDR1 is KGHDR, CDR2 SFDVKD, per germline. CDR3 size: 13 residues. The CDR3 nucleotides read TGTGCCACCAGTGCCCACTCTGGAAACACCATATATTTT. As protein: CATSAHSGNTIYF.

V and J are TRBV29-1 and TRBJ1-2; the D gene is possibly TRBD1 (5 bases). V dropped 6 bases and J dropped 8 bases, with 16 bases sitting between them. CDR3 size: 12 residues. The germline CDR1 and CDR2 sequences are SQVTM and ANQGSEA. The CDR3 reads CSVLTGLLGYTF. The CDR3 DNA reads TGCAGCGTACTAACGGGACTTTTGGGCTACACCTTC.

The chain recombines TRBV6-1 with TRBJ1-6; D gene uncertain. Germline V gene sequence: CDR1 MNHNS, CDR2 SASEGT. The germline V and J ends were trimmed by 4 bases and 15 bases, with 10 bases remaining between them. The CDR3 totals 11 residues. This chain's CDR3 is CASSGIPVLHF. CDR3 DNA: TGTGCCAGCAGTGGTATTCCGGTCCTCCACTTT.